What follows are 9 T cell receptor beta chains derived from one specimen sequenced in a study of Ad26.COV2.S vaccination and SARS-CoV-2 variants. Treatment noted: around 19 received Ad26.COV2.S at low or high dose, single or two shots; 5 received placebo; per-sample allocation not given. Sampling occurred on day 63 after the first vaccine or placebo injection. Sequenced by immunoSEQ multiplex PCR; TCRdb stores in-frame clones only, minus some. Here the sample spans a few hundred thousand clones, roughly 90% being singletons. Source: peripheral blood, taken in a trial of Ad26.COV2.S vaccine versus placebo. The receptors come from a person between 18 and 65 years old who received the Ad26.COV2.S COVID-19 vaccine or a placebo.

The chain recombines TRBV28 with TRBJ1-6, with TRBD1 matching 9 bases. The V segment lost 2 bases and the J segment 8 bases; nucleotides outside the gene matches: 16. The germline gives CDR1 MDHEN, CDR2 SYDVKM. The CDR3 runs 19 residues. CDR3 sequence (DNA): TGTGCCAGCAGTTTACTCATGTCCCGACGGACAGGGGTAGATTCACCCCTCCACTTT. Amino acid sequence: CASSLLMSRRTGVDSPLHF.

This rearrangement joins TRBV14 to TRBJ2-5; D is unresolved. V was cut by 0 bases and J by 5 bases, with 10 bases left in between. This CDR3 is built from 14 residues. From germline, CDR1 is SGHDN and CDR2 FVKESK. The CDR3 DNA reads as TGTGCCAGCAGCCAAGAACGTCCTCGGGAGACCCAGTACTTC. It codes for CASSQERPRETQYF. Variable domain in full (rest from reference TRBV14 and TRBJ2-5): EAGVTQFPSHSVIEKGQTVTLRCDPISGHDNLYWYRRVMGKEIKFLLHFVKESKQDESGMPNNRFLAERTGGTYSTLKVQPAELEDSGVYFCASSQERPRETQYFGPGTRLLVL.

The chain joins TRBV11-3 to TRBJ1-2; 7 bases are shared with TRBD1. J lost 3 bases, V lost 4 bases, and 5 bases had no gene match. The germline V gene encodes CDR1 SGHNT and CDR2 YENEEA. The CDR3 is 14 residues long. The CDR3 is CASSSGQDHYGYTF. The CDR3 DNA sequence: TGTGCCAGCAGCTCTGGACAGGACCACTATGGCTACACCTTC.

This chain connects TRBV7-9 to TRBJ1-1; maybe TRBD1 (6 bases). CDR1 SEHNR and CDR2 FQNEAQ come from the germline V gene (reference sequence). Trimming took 3 bases from V and 3 from J, leaving 8 bases between them. The CDR3 extends over 13 amino acids. The CDR3 DNA reads TGTGCCAGCAGCTTCTCAGGGGACACTGAAGCTTTCTTT. Residues: CASSFSGDTEAFF. The complete variable domain, with remaining parts taken from reference TRBV7-9 and TRBJ1-1, reads DTGVSQNPRHKITKRGQNVTFRCDPISEHNRLYWYRQTLGQGPEFLTYFQNEAQLEKSRLLSDRFSAERPKGSFSTLEIQRTEQGDSAMYLCASSFSGDTEAFFGQGTRLTVV.

J is TRBJ2-7 and V is TRBV6-4; D tentatively fits TRBD1 or TRBD2 (6 bases each). Germline lookup yields CDR1 MRHNA and CDR2 SNTAGT. CDR3 length: 14 amino acids. Trimming pared 4 bases from V and 1 base from J, leaving 11 bases between. As DNA, the CDR3 is TGTGCCAGCAGTGTAGAGGGGGGTTCCTACGAGCAGTACTTC. Translation: CASSVEGGSYEQYF.

The V gene is TRBV12-5, the J gene TRBJ2-1; TRBD2 is a possible D gene (5 bases). Trimming shortened V by 5 bases and J by 0 bases, and 17 bases separated the two germline ends. Germline V gene data show CDR1 as LGHNT and CDR2 as FRNRAP. The CDR3 loop spans 17 amino acids. CDR3: CASGRAGGPSSYNEQFF. The DNA of the CDR3 is TGTGCTAGTGGTCGGGCTGGCGGGCCCAGCTCCTACAATGAGCAGTTCTTC.

The DNA for the CDR3 is TGCGCCAGCAGTCGACAACCTACAGGTTTAAACACTGAAGCTTTCTTT. Translated: CASSRQPTGLNTEAFF. The chain carries TRBV5-1 and TRBJ1-1; D might be TRBD1 (5 bases). The CDR3 is 16 amino acids. V was pared by 5 bases and J by 2 bases, with 19 bases between. The germline V gene encodes CDR1 SGHRS and CDR2 YFSETQ.

The rearrangement uses TRBV7-8 and TRBJ1-2; 10 nucleotides align to TRBD1. V lost 4 bases and J lost 9; bases outside the gene matches: 8. CDR1 SGHVS and CDR2 FQNEAQ come from the germline V gene. This CDR3 comprises 14 residues. For the CDR3, the DNA is TGTGCCAGCAGCTCTTTTTCGGGACAGGGGCGCTACACCTTC. This encodes CASSSFSGQGRYTF.

The J gene is TRBJ1-1, the V gene TRBV2; D gene unclear. The V end was cut by 5 bases, the J end by 1 base, with 14 bases between. This CDR3 is 15 amino acids long. Per the germline V gene, CDR1 is SNHLY and CDR2 is FYNNEI. This CDR3 is CASSPLGYGNTEAFF. DNA of the CDR3: TGTGCCAGCAGTCCGTTAGGATACGGGAACACTGAAGCTTTCTTT.